Listed below are T cell receptor beta chains from one sample, sequenced in a study of cytomegalovirus exposure and HLA in healthy donors. The repertoire was sequenced with immunoSEQ multiplex PCR; TCRdb's copy has only in-frame clones and lacks some. Of 120,000 to 150,000 clones listed, roughly 65% are singletons. Specimen: PBMCs. The source is a woman aged 25-40 years in good health and CMV-seronegative. Each CDR3 is given with its conserved first and last residue. A D gene is named only where the DNA matches it firmly. Clone size is given for some rows only: seen once, a few or many times, or a class if the clone is expanded.

clone size	J gene	D gene	V gene	CDR3 DNA	CDR3 protein
-	TRBJ2-5	TRBD2	TRBV5-1	TGCGCCGGCAGCCTCGGGGTAGTTAGCGGGGGACAAGAGACCCAGTACTTC	CAGSLGVVSGGQETQYF
once	TRBJ1-2	-	TRBV9	TGTGCCAGCGGGGACGAGGGGCGGGGGAGTGGCTACACCTTC	CASGDEGRGSGYTF
-	TRBJ1-6	-	TRBV7-2	TGTGCCAGCAGCTTAGTGGGTGTTAGGGGTAATTCACCCCTCCACTTT	CASSLVGVRGNSPLHF
-	TRBJ1-2	TRBD1	TRBV4-1	TGCGCCAGCAGCCAAGAGCCAAAAGGACAGGGGGCTAACTATGGCTACACCTTC	CASSQEPKGQGANYGYTF
-	TRBJ2-5	-	TRBV18	TGTGCCAGCTCCTCGACAGGCCAACAAGAGACCCAGTACTTC	CASSSTGQQETQYF
-	TRBJ1-1	-	TRBV30	TGTGCCTGGCGGGTGGACACTGAAGCTTTCTTT	CAWRVDTEAFF
-	TRBJ1-1	TRBD1	TRBV18	TGTGCCAGCTCACCGATACAGGGGTCGGGGACTGAAGCTTTCTTT	CASSPIQGSGTEAFF
-	TRBJ2-3	-	TRBV9	TGTGCCAGCAGCGCCCGCTCTAGCGGCACAGATACGCAGTATTTT	CASSARSSGTDTQYF
-	TRBJ1-6	-	TRBV18	TGTGCCAGCTCACTAGAAGTTCGGGATTCACCCCTCCACTTT	CASSLEVRDSPLHF
few	TRBJ2-4	-	TRBV2	TGTGCCAGCAGTCTAGCCAAAAACATTCAGTACTTC	CASSLAKNIQYF
once	TRBJ1-4	-	TRBV18	TGTGCCAGCTCACCGACAGCCAATAATGAAAAACTGTTTTTT	CASSPTANNEKLFF
few	TRBJ2-3	TRBD2	TRBV11-1	TGTGCCAGCACCCCCGCCACAGGCGGGAGCGCAGATACGCAGTATTTT	CASTPATGGSADTQYF
few	TRBJ2-7	TRBD2	TRBV5-1	TGCGCCAGCAGCTTGGGGACTAGCGGGCGAACCTACGAGCAGTACTTC	CASSLGTSGRTYEQYF
-	TRBJ2-7	TRBD1	TRBV19	TGTGCCAGTAGAACCTCCGGGACAGGGTCCGAGCAGTACTTC	CASRTSGTGSEQYF
once	TRBJ2-5	-	TRBV7-2	TGTGCCAGCAGCCAACGCCGGGAGACCCAGTACTTC	CASSQRRETQYF
-	TRBJ1-5	-	TRBV11-3	TGTGCCAGCAGCGAGAACGGGGGAAGCAATCAGCCCCAGCATTTT	CASSENGGSNQPQHF
-	TRBJ1-5	-	TRBV28	TGTGCCAGCAGTTCAGCGTCCCATCAGCCCCAGCATTTT	CASSSASHQPQHF
-	TRBJ2-7	-	TRBV2	TGTGCCAGCAGTGTCCTTTGGACTTCCCTCGAGCAGTACTTC	CASSVLWTSLEQYF
once	TRBJ2-3	-	TRBV30	TGTGCCTGGACCGAGAGCGCAGATACGCAGTATTTT	CAWTESADTQYF
-	TRBJ1-6	-	TRBV18	TGTGCCAGCTCAGCCCGATCCGAGGATTCACCCCTCCACTTT	CASSARSEDSPLHF
-	TRBJ1-1	-	TRBV10-1	TGCGCCAGCAGTGAGACAGCTCTCTACCAAAGGAACACTGAAGCTTTCTTT	CASSETALYQRNTEAFF
-	TRBJ2-1	TRBD2	TRBV2	TGTGCCAGCAGTGTTCGGACTAGCGGGATCGGTGAGCAGTTCTTC	CASSVRTSGIGEQFF
-	TRBJ2-2	TRBD1	TRBV29-1	TGCAGCGGGGGACAGGGCCACGGGGAGCTGTTTTTT	CSGGQGHGELFF
-	TRBJ2-7	TRBD2	TRBV28	TGTGCCAGCAGCCTACTAGCGGGAACCTACGAGCAGTACTTC	CASSLLAGTYEQYF
-	TRBJ2-7	-	TRBV6-1	TGTGCCAGCAGTGAGGGATGGAGACGGGACTCCTACGAGCAGTACTTC	CASSEGWRRDSYEQYF
-	TRBJ2-7	TRBD1	TRBV5-1	TGCGCCAGCAGCTCGGACAGGGAAAATGATCGGCAGTACTTC	CASSSDRENDRQYF
-	TRBJ2-2	-	TRBV25-1	TGTGCCAGCAGTGAATCATTGGCGGCTGGGGAGCTGTTTTTT	CASSESLAAGELFF
few	TRBJ1-5	TRBD1	TRBV28	TGTGCCAGCAGTATACCGGGACAGAGCAATCAGCCCCAGCATTTT	CASSIPGQSNQPQHF
few	TRBJ2-5	-	TRBV10-3	TGTGCCATCAGTGGGGCAGGGGATGAAGAGACCCAGTACTTC	CAISGAGDEETQYF
few	TRBJ2-7	TRBD1	TRBV5-6	TGTGCCAGCAGCTCCATTATGACAGGGGGAACTCTCCACGAGCAGTACTTC	CASSSIMTGGTLHEQYF
-	TRBJ2-3	TRBD2	TRBV5-1	TGCGCCAGCAGCGTTTTCGGGGGGGGCACAGATACGCAGTATTTT	CASSVFGGGTDTQYF
-	TRBJ2-5	TRBD1	TRBV29-1	TGCAGCGTGACCCGGGACAGGGGGCCGGGAGAGACCCAGTACTTC	CSVTRDRGPGETQYF
-	TRBJ2-7	TRBD1	TRBV6-6	TGTGCCAGCAGCAAAGGACAGGGGGGGTACGAGCAGTACTTC	CASSKGQGGYEQYF
-	TRBJ1-5	-	TRBV2	TGTGCCAGCAGTGGACAGGCCTCCAATCAGCCCCAGCATTTT	CASSGQASNQPQHF
-	TRBJ2-5	TRBD1	TRBV10-1	TGCGCCAGCAGTGCGGACAGGATAGAGACCCAGTACTTC	CASSADRIETQYF
few	TRBJ2-1	-	TRBV5-1	TGCGCCAGCAGCTGGGGGGGGCCCGTGGAAGAGCAGTTCTTC	CASSWGGPVEEQFF
-	TRBJ1-1	TRBD1	TRBV18	TGTGCCAGCTCACCACAACAGGGGGAAAACACTGAAGCTTTCTTT	CASSPQQGENTEAFF
-	TRBJ1-1	TRBD1	TRBV19	TGTGCCAGTAGGGGACAGCCGAACACTGAAGCTTTCTTT	CASRGQPNTEAFF
-	TRBJ2-5	-	TRBV14	TGTGCCAGCAGCCAAGATCGGAGAGCCCAGTACTTC	CASSQDRRAQYF
-	TRBJ1-3	-	TRBV29-1	TGCAGCGTTGACCCCGAACAGGGAAACACCATATATTTT	CSVDPEQGNTIYF
few	TRBJ2-3	TRBD1	TRBV5-6	TGTGCCAGCAGCCCGCGCTACAGGGGGCGCATGGGAGATACGCAGTATTTT	CASSPRYRGRMGDTQYF
-	TRBJ2-1	-	TRBV6-6	TGTGCCAGCATAACGGCGGGACCCTCCAACAATGAGCAGTTCTTC	CASITAGPSNNEQFF
-	TRBJ1-3	-	TRBV9	TGTGCCAGCAGCGTACGATCCGGGGTGGACACCATATATTTT	CASSVRSGVDTIYF
-	TRBJ2-7	TRBD2	TRBV11-2	TGTGCCAGCAGGGACCTAGGCGGGAGGGCCGGGGAGCAGTACTTC	CASRDLGGRAGEQYF
-	TRBJ2-7	-	TRBV19	TGTGCCAGTAGCTGGGACTCACAGAGCTCCTACGAGCAGTACTTC	CASSWDSQSSYEQYF
-	TRBJ2-5	-	TRBV5-1	TGCGCCAGCAGCTTGACGGGAGTCAGGGAGACCCAGTACTTC	CASSLTGVRETQYF
-	TRBJ2-1	TRBD2	TRBV5-1	TGCGCCAGCAGCTTGTTAATAGCGGGTAACAATGAGCAGTTCTTC	CASSLLIAGNNEQFF
-	TRBJ2-3	-	TRBV10-3	TGTGCCATCAGTGCTGACTACACAGATACGCAGTATTTT	CAISADYTDTQYF
-	TRBJ2-5	-	TRBV20-1	TGCAGTGCCTGGGGAGAAGGGACCCAGTACTTC	CSAWGEGTQYF